This T cell receptor (beta chain) comes out of a study of chemoradiotherapy in HPV16-positive cancers. Here immunoSEQ multiplex PCR was the method, and the copy in TCRdb shows in-frame clones only, minus some. The sample consists of about 25,000 clones, 94% of them appearing once. V lost 1 base, J lost 3 bases, and 0 bases stayed unmatched. Germline loops: CDR1 SGHAT, CDR2 FQNNGV. The CDR3 length is 14 residues. This receptor was taken from a human donor with HPV-associated anogenital cancer. V usage is TRBV11-2 and J usage is TRBJ2-3; TRBD1 aligns across 8 bases. The biological material was taken from a patient who underwent chemoradiotherapy. The CDR3, as DNA: TGTGCCAGCAGCTTAGGGACAGGGACAGATACGCAGTATTTT. It translates to CASSLGTGTDTQYF. Looking up the rest from reference TRBV11-2 and TRBJ2-3 gives the full variable domain: EAGVAQSPRYKIIEKRQSVAFWCNPISGHATLYWYQQILGQGPKLLIQFQNNGVVDDSQLPKDRFSAERLKGVDSTLKIQPAKLEDSAVYLCASSLGTGTDTQYFGPGTRLTVL.